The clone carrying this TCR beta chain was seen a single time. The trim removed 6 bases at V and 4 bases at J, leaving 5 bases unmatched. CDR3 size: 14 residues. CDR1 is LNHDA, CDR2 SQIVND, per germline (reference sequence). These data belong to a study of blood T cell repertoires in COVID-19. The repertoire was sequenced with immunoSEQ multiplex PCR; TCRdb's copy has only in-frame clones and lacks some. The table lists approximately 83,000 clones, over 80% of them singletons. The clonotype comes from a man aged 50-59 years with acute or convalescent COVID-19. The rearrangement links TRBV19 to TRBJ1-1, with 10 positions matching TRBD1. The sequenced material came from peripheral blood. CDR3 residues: CASRGQGLVTEAFF. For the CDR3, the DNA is TGTGCCAGTAGGGGACAGGGGCTGGTCACTGAAGCTTTCTTT.